These 16 T cell receptor beta chains were sequenced from one sample in a study of CD4+ T cells in melanoma. The protocol was immunoSEQ multiplex PCR, while the TCRdb copy is restricted to in-frame clones and leaves out a portion. Among about 7,100 clones listed, around 50% were seen once. Input material: cells from a culture (not recorded whether cultured in vitro). All receptors come from a human donor with melanoma.

J is TRBJ1-2 and V is TRBV5-6, with 7 bases fitting TRBD1. The germline V gene encodes CDR1 SGHDT and CDR2 YYEEEE. The CDR3 has 14 amino acids. CDR3: CGGPWTGEDYGYTF. CDR3 in DNA: TGTGGGGGGCCGTGGACAGGCGAGGACTATGGCTACACCTTC.

The chain links TRBV7-2 to TRBJ1-1; D uncertain. CDR1 is SGHTA, CDR2 FQGNSA, per germline. The CDR3 loop spans 15 amino acids. Between the trimmed V and J ends, which lost 1 base and 0 bases, there was a span of 9 bases. Here the CDR3 DNA reads TGTGCCAGCAGCTTAGGGCTACAGTTGAACACTGAAGCTTTCTTT. Its protein product is CASSLGLQLNTEAFF.

CDR3 DNA: TGTGCCAGCAGCGAGAGCGGGGGACGGCTCTCGCCTGAAGCTTTCTTT. Residues: CASSESGGRLSPEAFF. The gene calls are TRBV9 and TRBJ1-1; D perhaps matches TRBD1 (5 bases). Germline CDR1 reads SGDLS; CDR2 reads YYNGEE. The CDR3 is 16 residues long. V lost 3 bases and J lost 6, with 21 bases in between.

This clone turned up a few times. The rearrangement uses TRBV6-5 and TRBJ2-2; D might be TRBD1 or TRBD2, each matching 5 bases. CDR1 is MNHEY and CDR2 is SVGAGI in the germline V gene. This CDR3 comprises 15 residues. V was pared by 5 bases and J by 6 bases, with 16 bases between. The CDR3 region has the DNA TGTGCCAGCAGTCTTGACAGATCGGGGTCCGGGGAGCTGTTTTTT. Its translation: CASSLDRSGSGELFF.

This clone showed up just a few times. This chain links TRBV2 with TRBJ2-7; tentative D call: TRBD1 (6 bases). Trimming pared 7 bases from V and 1 base from J, leaving 14 bases between. The CDR3 is 14 residues long. Germline values: CDR1 SNHLY, CDR2 FYNNEI. The CDR3 region is CASKTQGKSYEQYF. The CDR3 coding sequence is TGTGCCAGCAAAACACAGGGCAAGTCCTACGAGCAGTACTTC.

V usage is TRBV2 and J usage is TRBJ1-3; D is uncertain. The CDR3 covers 14 residues. Per the germline V gene, CDR1 is SNHLY and CDR2 is FYNNEI. Trimming took 4 bases from V and 0 from J, leaving 7 bases between them. CDR3 in amino acids: CASSAVYSGNTIYF. The CDR3 DNA is TGTGCCAGCAGTGCCGTTTACTCTGGAAACACCATATATTTT.

V usage is TRBV11-2 and J usage is TRBJ1-2; 8 nucleotides agree with TRBD1. The J segment lost 8 bases and the V segment lost 5 bases, leaving 10 bases of the junction unmatched. The CDR3 has 14 amino acids. The germline gives CDR1 SGHAT, CDR2 FQNNGV. The CDR3 reads CASSQVQGARGYTF. Written as DNA, the CDR3 is TGTGCCAGCAGCCAAGTGCAGGGGGCCAGGGGCTACACCTTC.

V is TRBV7-9 and J is TRBJ1-4, with D perhaps matching TRBD1 (5 bases). The CDR3 length is 14 residues. V lost 5 bases to trimming and J lost 8 bases, with 15 bases between them. CDR1 is SEHNR, CDR2 FQNEAQ, per germline (reference sequence). CDR3 sequence reads: CASSRGGDREKLFF. CDR3 coding DNA: TGTGCCAGCAGCCGGGGAGGGGACCGGGAAAAACTGTTTTTT.

The chain has TRBV4-1 and TRBJ2-2; D call uncertain. The CDR3 runs 14 residues. V dropped 2 bases and J dropped 4 bases, with 8 bases sitting between them. Germline V lookup: CDR1 MGHRA, CDR2 YSYEKL. CDR3 nucleotide sequence: TGCGCCAGCAGCCAATCCGCGATCACCGGGGAGCTGTTTTTT. Residues: CASSQSAITGELFF.

A few counts support this clone. The genes are TRBV7-6 and TRBJ1-6, with 9 bases lining up with TRBD1. CDR3 length equals 15 residues. The germline gives CDR1 SGHVS, CDR2 FNYEAQ. The V gene end was trimmed by 6 bases and the J gene end by 7 bases; junction bases not matched to a gene: 7. For the CDR3, the DNA is TGTGCCAGCAGTGTCCCGGGACAGGGAAATTCACCCCTCCACTTT. Encoded protein: CASSVPGQGNSPLHF.

V usage is TRBV30 and J usage is TRBJ1-6; a weak D match, TRBD1 (5 bases). Trimming removed 1 base at V and 0 bases at J, with 10 bases between. The germline CDR1 and CDR2 sequences are GTSNPN and SVGIG (reference sequence). The CDR3 runs to 16 residues. The DNA for the CDR3 is TGTGCCTGGAGTGCAGGGTCCTACTCCTATAATTCACCCCTCCACTTT. It encodes CAWSAGSYSYNSPLHF.

This chain links TRBV5-1 with TRBJ2-7; D ambiguous. This CDR3 region has 12 residues. V was cut by 2 bases and J by 4 bases, with 7 bases left in between. Germline loops: CDR1 SGHRS, CDR2 YFSETQ. The CDR3 is CASSLIGYEQYF. The CDR3 region has the DNA TGCGCCAGCAGCTTAATCGGGTACGAGCAGTACTTC.

This sequence joins TRBV6-5 and TRBJ1-3; D is unclear. This CDR3 is 14 amino acids long. CDR1 is MNHEY and CDR2 is SVGAGI in the germline V gene. V gave up 0 bases and J gave up 4 bases, with 7 bases separating them. The CDR3 here is CASSYSGRGNTIYF. CDR3 sequence (DNA): TGTGCCAGCAGTTACTCTGGTCGAGGAAACACCATATATTTT.

The chain has TRBV11-2 and TRBJ2-1; D not resolved. Trimming left V 5 bases short and J 6 bases short, with 20 bases between. The CDR3 is 16 residues long. Germline lookup yields CDR1 SGHAT and CDR2 FQNNGV. In nucleotides, the CDR3 is TGTGCCAGCAGCCCCAAGGCCCCGGCAAAGGGCAATGAGCAGTTCTTC. Encoded protein: CASSPKAPAKGNEQFF.

Only a few counts were recorded for this clone. One end of the junction does not line up with germline, which may come from a read error. The rearrangement uses TRBV7-7 and TRBJ2-2; D not resolved. The CDR3 runs to 14 residues. Germline V gene sequence: CDR1 SSHAT, CDR2 FNYEAQ (reference sequence). The CDR3 loop reads CASSLSLGTGELFF. CDR3 nucleotides: TGTGCTAGCAGCTTAAGTTTGGGAACCGGGGAGCTGTTTTTT.

The rearrangement links TRBV29-1 to TRBJ2-3; D ambiguous. Trimming left V 4 bases short and J 0 bases short, with 11 bases between. The CDR3 has 14 residues. Per the germline V gene, CDR1 is SQVTM and CDR2 is ANQGSEA. The CDR3 DNA reads as TGCAGCGTTGCCGGAGTCTCTAGCACAGATACGCAGTATTTT. Protein sequence: CSVAGVSSTDTQYF.